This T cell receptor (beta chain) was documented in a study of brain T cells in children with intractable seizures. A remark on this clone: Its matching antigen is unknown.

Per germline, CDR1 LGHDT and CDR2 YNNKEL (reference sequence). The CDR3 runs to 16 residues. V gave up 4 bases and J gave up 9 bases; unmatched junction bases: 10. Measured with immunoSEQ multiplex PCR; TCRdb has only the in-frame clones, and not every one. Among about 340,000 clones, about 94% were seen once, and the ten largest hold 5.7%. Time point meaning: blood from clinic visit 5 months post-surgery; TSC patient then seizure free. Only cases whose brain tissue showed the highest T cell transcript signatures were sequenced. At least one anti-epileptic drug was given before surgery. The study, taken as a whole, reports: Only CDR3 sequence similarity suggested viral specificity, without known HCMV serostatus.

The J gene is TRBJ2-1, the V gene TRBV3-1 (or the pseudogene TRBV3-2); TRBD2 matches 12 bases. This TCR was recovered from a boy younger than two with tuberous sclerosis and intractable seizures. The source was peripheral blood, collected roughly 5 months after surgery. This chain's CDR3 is CASSRSLAGGQSEQFF. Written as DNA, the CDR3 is TGTGCCAGCAGCCGATCGCTAGCGGGAGGGCAAAGTGAGCAGTTCTTC.